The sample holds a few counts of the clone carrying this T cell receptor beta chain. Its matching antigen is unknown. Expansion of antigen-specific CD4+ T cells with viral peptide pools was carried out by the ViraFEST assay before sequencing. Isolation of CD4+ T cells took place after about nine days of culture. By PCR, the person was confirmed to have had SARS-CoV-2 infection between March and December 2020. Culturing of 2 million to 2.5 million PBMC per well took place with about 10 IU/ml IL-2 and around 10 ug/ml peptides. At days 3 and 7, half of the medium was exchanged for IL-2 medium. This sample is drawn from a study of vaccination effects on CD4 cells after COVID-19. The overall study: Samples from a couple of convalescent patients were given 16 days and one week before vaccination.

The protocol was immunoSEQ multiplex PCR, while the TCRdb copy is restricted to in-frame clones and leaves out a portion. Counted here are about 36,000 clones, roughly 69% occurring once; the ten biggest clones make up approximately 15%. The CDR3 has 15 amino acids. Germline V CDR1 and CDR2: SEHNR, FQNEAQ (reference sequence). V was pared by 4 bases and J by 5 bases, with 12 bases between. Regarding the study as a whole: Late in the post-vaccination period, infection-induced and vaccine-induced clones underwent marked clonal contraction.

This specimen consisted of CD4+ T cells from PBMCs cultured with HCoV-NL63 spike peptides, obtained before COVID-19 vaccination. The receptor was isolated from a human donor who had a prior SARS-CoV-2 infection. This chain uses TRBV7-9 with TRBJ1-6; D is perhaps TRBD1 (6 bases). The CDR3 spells CASSSWDTNNSPLHF. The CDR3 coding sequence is TGTGCCAGCAGCTCGTGGGACACCAATAATTCACCCCTCCACTTT. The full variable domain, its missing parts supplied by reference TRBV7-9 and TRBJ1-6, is DTGVSQNPRHKITKRGQNVTFRCDPISEHNRLYWYRQTLGQGPEFLTYFQNEAQLEKSRLLSDRFSAERPKGSFSTLEIQRTEQGDSAMYLCASSSWDTNNSPLHFGNGTRLTVT.